These T cell receptor beta chains were read from a single sample in a study of blood T cell repertoires in COVID-19. Sequenced by immunoSEQ multiplex PCR; TCRdb stores in-frame clones only, minus some. The data contain around 80,000 clones, around 86% of them singletons. The sample was peripheral blood. The receptors here all came from a human donor in a cohort sampled during active COVID-19. CDR3s include the opening cysteine and the closing phenylalanine or tryptophan. D genes are given only for firm matches. A row's size may be missing; if present it is once, few, many or a size class.

clone size: -; D gene: -; V gene: TRBV14; J gene: TRBJ2-2; CDR3 protein: CASSQLGLTPGELFF; CDR3 DNA: TGTGCCAGCAGCCAACTGGGCCTAACCCCCGGGGAGCTGTTTTTT
clone size: -; D gene: TRBD1; V gene: TRBV18; J gene: TRBJ1-4; CDR3 protein: CASSPGTGNEKLFF; CDR3 DNA: TGTGCCAGCTCCCCCGGGACAGGGAATGAAAAACTGTTTTTT
clone size: -; D gene: TRBD1; V gene: TRBV2; J gene: TRBJ1-6; CDR3 protein: CASREGQGDNSPLHF; CDR3 DNA: TGTGCCAGCAGGGAAGGACAGGGCGACAATTCACCCCTCCACTTT
clone size: once; D gene: -; V gene: TRBV28; J gene: TRBJ2-6; CDR3 protein: CASILSGANVLTF; CDR3 DNA: TGTGCCAGCATCCTCTCTGGGGCCAACGTCCTGACTTTC
clone size: -; D gene: TRBD1; V gene: TRBV7-2; J gene: TRBJ1-6; CDR3 protein: CASSPPGQGFSPLHF; CDR3 DNA: TGTGCCAGCAGCCCCCCCGGACAGGGTTTCTCACCCCTCCACTTT
clone size: -; D gene: -; V gene: TRBV27; J gene: TRBJ2-7; CDR3 protein: CASSTLSQRNYEQYF; CDR3 DNA: TGTGCCAGCAGTACCCTTTCGCAGAGGAACTACGAGCAGTACTTC
clone size: -; D gene: TRBD1; V gene: TRBV19; J gene: TRBJ1-4; CDR3 protein: CASRLTGENEKLFF; CDR3 DNA: TGTGCCAGTAGGTTGACAGGGGAGAATGAAAAACTGTTTTTT
clone size: -; D gene: -; V gene: TRBV28; J gene: TRBJ2-7; CDR3 protein: CATFSEAFYEQYF; CDR3 DNA: TGTGCCACCTTCAGCGAGGCCTTCTACGAGCAGTACTTC
clone size: -; D gene: TRBD1; V gene: TRBV6-4; J gene: TRBJ1-6; CDR3 protein: CASSEQGGNSPLHF; CDR3 DNA: TGTGCCAGCAGTGAGCAGGGGGGTAATTCACCCCTCCACTTT
clone size: -; D gene: -; V gene: TRBV6-5; J gene: TRBJ2-3; CDR3 protein: CASSKHTDTQYF; CDR3 DNA: TGTGCCAGCAGTAAACACACAGATACGCAGTATTTT
clone size: -; D gene: TRBD1; V gene: TRBV5-1; J gene: TRBJ1-6; CDR3 protein: CASSLGQGSPLHF; CDR3 DNA: TGCGCCAGCAGCTTGGGACAGGGATCACCCCTCCACTTT
clone size: -; D gene: -; V gene: TRBV7-8; J gene: TRBJ1-5; CDR3 protein: CASTILGRNNQPQHF; CDR3 DNA: TGTGCCAGCACCATCCTGGGGAGAAACAATCAGCCCCAGCATTTT
clone size: -; D gene: TRBD1; V gene: TRBV28; J gene: TRBJ1-5; CDR3 protein: CATSDRGRNQPQHF; CDR3 DNA: TGTGCCACCTCGGACAGGGGACGCAATCAGCCCCAGCATTTT
clone size: -; D gene: TRBD1; V gene: TRBV18; J gene: TRBJ1-2; CDR3 protein: CASSPTGDNYGYTF; CDR3 DNA: TGTGCCAGCTCACCGACAGGGGATAACTATGGCTACACCTTC
clone size: many; D gene: -; V gene: TRBV7-8; J gene: TRBJ2-1; CDR3 protein: CASSLDSGPYYNEQFF; CDR3 DNA: TGTGCCAGCAGCTTAGATTCAGGGCCCTACTACAATGAGCAGTTCTTC
clone size: -; D gene: -; V gene: TRBV7-9; J gene: TRBJ1-2; CDR3 protein: CASSSRTAFNYGYTF; CDR3 DNA: TGTGCCAGCAGCTCTCGGACAGCCTTTAACTATGGCTACACCTTC
clone size: -; D gene: -; V gene: TRBV27; J gene: TRBJ2-1; CDR3 protein: CASSLRGGGHNEQFF; CDR3 DNA: TGTGCCAGCAGTTTACGGGGCGGAGGGCATAATGAGCAGTTCTTC
clone size: -; D gene: TRBD2; V gene: TRBV2; J gene: TRBJ2-7; CDR3 protein: CASRQDRGAYEQYF; CDR3 DNA: TGTGCCAGCAGACAGGATCGGGGGGCCTACGAGCAGTACTTC
clone size: -; D gene: TRBD1; V gene: TRBV2; J gene: TRBJ1-6; CDR3 protein: CASNLQGAGSPLHF; CDR3 DNA: TGTGCCAGCAACTTACAGGGGGCTGGATCACCCCTCCACTTT
clone size: once; D gene: -; V gene: TRBV4-2; J gene: TRBJ1-3; CDR3 protein: CASSQDQGSGNTIYF; CDR3 DNA: TGTGCCAGCAGCCAGGATCAGGGTTCTGGAAACACCATATATTTT
clone size: -; D gene: -; V gene: TRBV7-8; J gene: TRBJ1-6; CDR3 protein: CASSSQLTGSSYNSPLHF; CDR3 DNA: TGTGCCAGCAGCTCCCAATTAACAGGGAGCTCCTATAATTCACCCCTCCACTTT
clone size: -; D gene: -; V gene: TRBV28; J gene: TRBJ1-5; CDR3 protein: CASTSRGNQPQHF; CDR3 DNA: TGTGCCAGCACTTCCAGGGGCAATCAGCCCCAGCATTTT
clone size: -; D gene: -; V gene: TRBV5-1; J gene: TRBJ2-2; CDR3 protein: CASSSSNTGELFF; CDR3 DNA: TGCGCCAGCAGCTCTTCTAATACCGGGGAGCTGTTTTTT
clone size: -; D gene: -; V gene: TRBV18; J gene: TRBJ1-1; CDR3 protein: CASSPVGQLNTEAFF; CDR3 DNA: TGTGCCAGCTCACCAGTAGGACAGTTGAACACTGAAGCTTTCTTT
clone size: once; D gene: -; V gene: TRBV19; J gene: TRBJ2-5; CDR3 protein: CASGAKTQYF; CDR3 DNA: TGTGCCAGTGGGGCCAAGACCCAGTACTTC
clone size: -; D gene: TRBD2; V gene: TRBV7-8; J gene: TRBJ2-7; CDR3 protein: CASSASGTTSYEQYF; CDR3 DNA: TGTGCCAGCAGCGCATCCGGGACTACCTCCTACGAGCAGTACTTC
clone size: -; D gene: -; V gene: TRBV28; J gene: TRBJ1-1; CDR3 protein: CASNQGTEAFF; CDR3 DNA: TGTGCCAGCAACCAGGGCACTGAAGCTTTCTTT
clone size: -; D gene: -; V gene: TRBV6-5; J gene: TRBJ2-1; CDR3 protein: CASSLSSDSYNEQFF; CDR3 DNA: TGTGCCAGCTCTCTTAGTAGCGATTCCTACAATGAGCAGTTCTTC
clone size: few; D gene: -; V gene: TRBV29-1; J gene: TRBJ2-3; CDR3 protein: CSVSDTPGTDTQYF; CDR3 DNA: TGCAGCGTCTCCGACACCCCAGGAACAGATACGCAGTATTTT
clone size: -; D gene: -; V gene: TRBV11-1; J gene: TRBJ1-2; CDR3 protein: CASSLSRTVRGYTF; CDR3 DNA: TGTGCCAGCAGCTTAAGTAGGACTGTTCGTGGCTACACCTTC
clone size: -; D gene: TRBD1; V gene: TRBV30; J gene: TRBJ2-7; CDR3 protein: CAWRLKGQGDHEQYF; CDR3 DNA: TGTGCCTGGAGGTTAAAGGGGCAGGGGGACCACGAGCAGTACTTC